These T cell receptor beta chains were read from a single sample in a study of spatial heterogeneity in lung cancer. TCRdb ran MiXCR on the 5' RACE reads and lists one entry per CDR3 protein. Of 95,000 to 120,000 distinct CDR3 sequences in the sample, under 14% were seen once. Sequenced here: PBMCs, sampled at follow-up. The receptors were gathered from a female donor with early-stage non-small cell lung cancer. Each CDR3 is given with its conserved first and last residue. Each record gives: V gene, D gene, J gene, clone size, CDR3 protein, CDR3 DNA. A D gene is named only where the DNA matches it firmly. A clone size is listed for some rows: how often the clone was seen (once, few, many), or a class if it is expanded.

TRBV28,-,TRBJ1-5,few,CASRTDSNQPQHF,TGTGCCAGCAGAACCGATAGCAATCAGCCCCAGCATTTT
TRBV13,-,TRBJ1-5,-,CASSLGGPSNQPQHF,TGTGCCAGCAGCTTAGGGGGCCCTAGCAATCAGCCCCAGCATTTT
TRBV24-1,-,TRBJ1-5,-,CATQDSYSNQPQHF,TGTGCCACCCAGGACAGCTATAGCAATCAGCCCCAGCATTTT
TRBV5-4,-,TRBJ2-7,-,CASSLKAAGYEQYF,TGTGCCAGCAGCCTCAAAGCGGCCGGTTACGAGCAGTACTTC
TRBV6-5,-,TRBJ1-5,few,CASSYSGTGQPQHF,TGTGCCAGCAGTTACTCGGGGACTGGTCAGCCCCAGCATTTT
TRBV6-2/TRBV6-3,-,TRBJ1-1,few,CASSSTENTEAFF,TGTGCCAGCAGTTCGACAGAAAACACTGAAGCTTTCTTT
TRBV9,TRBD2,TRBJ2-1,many,CASSVVGSGSSYNEQFF,TGTGCCAGCAGCGTAGTTGGTAGCGGGAGCTCCTACAATGAGCAGTTCTTC
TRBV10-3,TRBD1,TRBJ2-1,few,CAISEAAGGNNEQFF,TGTGCCATCAGTGAGGCGGCAGGGGGTAACAATGAGCAGTTCTTC
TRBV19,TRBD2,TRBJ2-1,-,CASSIPLAGEQFF,TGTGCCAGTAGTATCCCCCTAGCGGGTGAGCAGTTCTTC
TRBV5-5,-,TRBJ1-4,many,CASSLDVNEKLFF,TGTGCCAGCAGCTTGGACGTAAATGAAAAACTGTTTTTT
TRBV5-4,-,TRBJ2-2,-,CASSLPGEAGELFF,TGTGCCAGCAGCTTGCCAGGGGAAGCCGGGGAGCTGTTTTTT
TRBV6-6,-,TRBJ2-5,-,CAGSYGGRETQYF,TGTGCCGGCAGTTACGGGGGTAGAGAGACCCAGTACTTC
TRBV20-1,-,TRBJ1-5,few,CSARPSRGLLEPQHF,TGCAGTGCTAGGCCTTCCCGGGGCCTTCTGGAGCCCCAGCATTTT
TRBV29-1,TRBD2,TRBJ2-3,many,CSVAAGGPTDTQYF,TGCAGCGTTGCGGCGGGGGGCCCCACAGATACGCAGTATTTT
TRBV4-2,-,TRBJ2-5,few,CASSQAGYEETQYF,TGTGCCAGCAGCCAAGCCGGGTACGAAGAGACCCAGTACTTC
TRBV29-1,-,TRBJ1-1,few,CSVFRQEGITEAFF,TGCAGCGTCTTTAGACAGGAAGGAATCACTGAAGCTTTCTTT
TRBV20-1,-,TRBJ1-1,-,CSAPDYTEAFF,TGCAGTGCTCCAGATTACACTGAAGCTTTCTTT
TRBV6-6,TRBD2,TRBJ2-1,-,CASSYGTGTTSNEQFF,TGTGCCAGCAGTTACGGGACCGGGACTACCTCTAATGAGCAGTTCTTC
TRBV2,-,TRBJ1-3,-,CASSEALYRPDF,TGTGCCAGCAGTGAAGCGCTTTACCGCCCAGATTTT
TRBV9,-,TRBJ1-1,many,CASSGQGQMNTEAFF,TGTGCCAGCAGCGGACAAGGACAGATGAACACTGAAGCTTTCTTT
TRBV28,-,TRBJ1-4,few,CASSLGTYDEKLFF,TGTGCCAGCAGTTTAGGGACGTATGATGAAAAACTGTTTTTT
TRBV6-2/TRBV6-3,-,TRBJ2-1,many,CASSNWAEEQFF,TGTGCCAGCAGTAACTGGGCGGAGGAGCAGTTCTTC
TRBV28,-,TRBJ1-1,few,CASRHDRPLNTEAFF,TGTGCCAGCAGGCATGACCGACCTTTGAACACTGAAGCTTTCTTT
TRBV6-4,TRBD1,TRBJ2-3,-,CASSVWTGPTDTQYF,TGTGCCAGCAGTGTCTGGACAGGGCCCACAGATACGCAGTATTTT
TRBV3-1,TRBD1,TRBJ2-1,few,CASRGFHNEQFF,TGTGCTAGCAGGGGGTTTCACAATGAGCAGTTCTTC
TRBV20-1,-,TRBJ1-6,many,CSASITGRRGVYNSPLHF,TGCAGTGCTAGCATAACCGGGCGGCGAGGAGTGTATAATTCACCCCTCCACTTT
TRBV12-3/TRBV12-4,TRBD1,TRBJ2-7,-,CASSRDRGLVYEQYF,TGTGCCAGCAGCAGGGACAGGGGGCTTGTTTACGAGCAGTACTTC
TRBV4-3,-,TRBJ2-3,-,CASSQDFGGRGRTQYF,TGCGCCAGCAGCCAAGATTTTGGGGGCAGGGGTCGAACGCAGTATTTT
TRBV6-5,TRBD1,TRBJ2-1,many,CASSRQGPSNEQFF,TGTGCCAGCAGCCGACAGGGGCCTTCCAATGAGCAGTTCTTC
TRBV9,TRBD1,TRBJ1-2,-,CASSTDRDHGYTF,TGTGCCAGCAGCACAGACAGGGACCATGGCTACACCTTC
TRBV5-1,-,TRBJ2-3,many,CASSPRGKWEVTDTQYF,TGCGCCAGCAGCCCTAGGGGCAAATGGGAGGTTACAGATACGCAGTATTTT
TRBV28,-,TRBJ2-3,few,CASGGPGTSTDTQYF,TGTGCCAGTGGGGGTCCGGGAACTAGCACAGATACGCAGTATTTT
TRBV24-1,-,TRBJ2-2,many,CATSEWAGRLFF,TGTGCCACCAGTGAATGGGCAGGGAGGCTGTTTTTT
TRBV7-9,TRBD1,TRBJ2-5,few,CASSLGDRIGETQYF,TGTGCCAGCAGCTTGGGGGACAGAATTGGAGAGACCCAGTACTTC
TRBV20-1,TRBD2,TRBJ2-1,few,CSARALAGAGLSSYNEQFF,TGCAGTGCTAGAGCTCTAGCGGGGGCCGGGTTGAGCTCCTACAATGAGCAGTTCTTC
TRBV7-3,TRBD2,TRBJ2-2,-,CASSQTSATLGELFF,TGTGCCAGCAGCCAGACTAGCGCCACCCTGGGGGAGCTGTTTTTT
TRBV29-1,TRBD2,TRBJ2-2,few,CSGPLAGLNTGELFF,TGCAGCGGACCACTAGCGGGGCTAAACACCGGGGAGCTGTTTTTT
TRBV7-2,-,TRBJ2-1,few,CASSFWRDKIF,TGTGCCAGCAGCTTTTGGAGGGACAAAATCTTC
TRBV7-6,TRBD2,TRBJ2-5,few,CASSSLWLAAASQETQYF,TGTGCCAGCAGCTCCCTCTGGCTAGCGGCGGCCTCTCAAGAGACCCAGTACTTC
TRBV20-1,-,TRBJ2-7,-,CSAAPGLTYEQYF,TGCAGTGCCGCTCCGGGACTTACCTACGAGCAGTACTTC
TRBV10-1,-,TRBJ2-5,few,CASSEGIWETQYF,TGCGCCAGCAGTGAGGGGATCTGGGAGACCCAGTACTTC